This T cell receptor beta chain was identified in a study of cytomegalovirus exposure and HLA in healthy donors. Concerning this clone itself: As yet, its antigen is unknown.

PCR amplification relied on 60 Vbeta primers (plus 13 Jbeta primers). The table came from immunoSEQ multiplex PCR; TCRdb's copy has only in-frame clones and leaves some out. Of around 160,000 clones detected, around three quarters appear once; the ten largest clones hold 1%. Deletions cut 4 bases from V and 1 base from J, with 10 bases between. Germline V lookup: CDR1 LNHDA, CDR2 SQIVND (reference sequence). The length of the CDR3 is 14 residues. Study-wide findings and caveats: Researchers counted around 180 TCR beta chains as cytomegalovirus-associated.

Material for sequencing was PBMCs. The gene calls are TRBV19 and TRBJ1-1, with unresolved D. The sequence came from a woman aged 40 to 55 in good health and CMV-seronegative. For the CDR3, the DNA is TGTGCCAGTAGTAGCGGGCAGCAGAACACTGAAGCTTTCTTT. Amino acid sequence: CASSSGQQNTEAFF.